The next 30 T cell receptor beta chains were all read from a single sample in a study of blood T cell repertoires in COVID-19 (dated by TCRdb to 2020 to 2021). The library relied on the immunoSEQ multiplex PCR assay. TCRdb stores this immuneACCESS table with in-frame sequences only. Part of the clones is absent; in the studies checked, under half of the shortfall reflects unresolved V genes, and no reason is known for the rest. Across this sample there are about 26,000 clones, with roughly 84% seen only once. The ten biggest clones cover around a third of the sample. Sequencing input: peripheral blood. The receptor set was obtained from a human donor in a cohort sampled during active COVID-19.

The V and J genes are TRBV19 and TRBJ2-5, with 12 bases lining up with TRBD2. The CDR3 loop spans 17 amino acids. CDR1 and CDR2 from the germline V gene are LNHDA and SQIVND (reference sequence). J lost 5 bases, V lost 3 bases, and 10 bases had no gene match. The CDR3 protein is CASSISWTSGIPETQYF. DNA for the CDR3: TGTGCCAGTAGTATCTCATGGACTAGCGGGATCCCGGAGACCCAGTACTTC. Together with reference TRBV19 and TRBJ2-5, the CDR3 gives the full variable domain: DGGITQSPKYLFRKEGQNVTLSCEQNLNHDAMYWYRQDPGQGLRLIYYSQIVNDFQKGDIAEGYSVSREKKESFPLTVTSAQKNPTAFYLCASSISWTSGIPETQYFGPGTRLLVL.

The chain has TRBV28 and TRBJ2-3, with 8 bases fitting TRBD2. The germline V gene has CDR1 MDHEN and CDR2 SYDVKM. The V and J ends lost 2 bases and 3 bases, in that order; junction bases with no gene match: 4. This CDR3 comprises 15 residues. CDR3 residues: CASSLAGGVTDTQYF. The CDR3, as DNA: TGTGCCAGCAGTTTAGCGGGAGGAGTAACAGATACGCAGTATTTT. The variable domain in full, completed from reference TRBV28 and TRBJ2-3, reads DVKVTQSSRYLVKRTGEKVFLECVQDMDHENMFWYRQDPGLGLRLIYFSYDVKMKEKGDIPEGYSVSREKKERFSLILESASTNQTSMYLCASSLAGGVTDTQYFGPGTRLTVL.

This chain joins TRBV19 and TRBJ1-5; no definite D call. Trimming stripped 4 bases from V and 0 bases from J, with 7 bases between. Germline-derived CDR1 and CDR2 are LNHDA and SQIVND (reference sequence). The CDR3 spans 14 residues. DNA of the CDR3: TGTGCCAGTAGTACTCCTATTAGCAATCAGCCCCAGCATTTT. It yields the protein CASSTPISNQPQHF.

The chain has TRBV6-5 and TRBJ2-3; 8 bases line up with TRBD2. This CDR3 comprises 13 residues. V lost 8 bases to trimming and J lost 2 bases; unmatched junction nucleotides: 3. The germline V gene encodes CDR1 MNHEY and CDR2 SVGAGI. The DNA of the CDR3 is TGTGCCAGCCGGGGGGGGAACACAGATACGCAGTATTTT. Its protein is CASRGGNTDTQYF.

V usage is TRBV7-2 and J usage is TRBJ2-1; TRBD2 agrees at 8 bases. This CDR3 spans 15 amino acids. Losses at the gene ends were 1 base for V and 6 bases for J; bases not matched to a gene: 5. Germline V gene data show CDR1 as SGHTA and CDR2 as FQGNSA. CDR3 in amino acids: CASSLDGGGPNEQFF. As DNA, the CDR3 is TGTGCCAGCAGCTTAGACGGGGGGGGGCCCAATGAGCAGTTCTTC.

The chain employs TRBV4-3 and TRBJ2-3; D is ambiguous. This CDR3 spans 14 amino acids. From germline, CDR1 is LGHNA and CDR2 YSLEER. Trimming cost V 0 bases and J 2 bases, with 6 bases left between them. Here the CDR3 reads CASSQERFTDTQYF. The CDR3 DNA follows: TGCGCCAGCAGCCAAGAGCGGTTCACAGATACGCAGTATTTT.

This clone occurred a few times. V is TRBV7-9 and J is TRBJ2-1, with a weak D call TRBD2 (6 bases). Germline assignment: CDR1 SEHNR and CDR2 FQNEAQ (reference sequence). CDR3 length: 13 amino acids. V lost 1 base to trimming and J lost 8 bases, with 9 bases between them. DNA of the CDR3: TGTGCCAGCAGCTTAGAACTAGCCTATGAGCAGTTCTTC. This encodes CASSLELAYEQFF.

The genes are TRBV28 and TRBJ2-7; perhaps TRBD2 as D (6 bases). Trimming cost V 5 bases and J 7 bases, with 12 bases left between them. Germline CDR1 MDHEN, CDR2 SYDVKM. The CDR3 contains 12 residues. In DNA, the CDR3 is TGTGCCAGCAGTATCCCCCGGGGGGAGCAGTACTTC. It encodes CASSIPRGEQYF.

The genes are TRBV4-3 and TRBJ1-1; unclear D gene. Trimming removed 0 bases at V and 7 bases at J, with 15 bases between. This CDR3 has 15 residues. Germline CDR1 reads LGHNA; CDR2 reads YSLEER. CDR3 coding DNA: TGCGCCAGCAGCCAAGATCTGGCGGGGTTGGGTGAAGCTTTCTTT. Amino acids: CASSQDLAGLGEAFF.

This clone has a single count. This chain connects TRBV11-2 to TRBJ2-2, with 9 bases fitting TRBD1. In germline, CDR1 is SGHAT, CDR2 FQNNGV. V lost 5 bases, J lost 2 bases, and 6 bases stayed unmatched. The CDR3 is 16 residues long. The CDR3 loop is CASSKRTGVNTGELFF. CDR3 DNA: TGTGCCAGCAGCAAAAGGACAGGGGTAAACACCGGGGAGCTGTTTTTT.

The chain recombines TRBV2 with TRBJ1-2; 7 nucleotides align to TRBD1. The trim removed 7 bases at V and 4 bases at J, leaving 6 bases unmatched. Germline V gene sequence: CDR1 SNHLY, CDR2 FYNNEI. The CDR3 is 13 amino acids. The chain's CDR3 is CASTLQGRYGYTF. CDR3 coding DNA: TGTGCCAGCACCTTACAGGGGCGCTATGGCTACACCTTC.

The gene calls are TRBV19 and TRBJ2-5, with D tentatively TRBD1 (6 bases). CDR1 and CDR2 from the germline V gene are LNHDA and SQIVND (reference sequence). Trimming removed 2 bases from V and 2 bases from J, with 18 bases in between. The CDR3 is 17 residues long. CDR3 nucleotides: TGTGCCAGTAGTATATACCCACCGAGGGGACATCAAGAGACCCAGTACTTC. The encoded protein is CASSIYPPRGHQETQYF.

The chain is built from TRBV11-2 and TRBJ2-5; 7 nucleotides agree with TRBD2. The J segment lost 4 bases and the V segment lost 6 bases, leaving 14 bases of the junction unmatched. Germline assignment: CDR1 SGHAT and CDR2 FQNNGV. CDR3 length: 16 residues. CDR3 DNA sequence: TGTGCCAGCAGTTCCCGGAATGGGAGGGGCAGAGAGACCCAGTACTTC. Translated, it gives CASSSRNGRGRETQYF.

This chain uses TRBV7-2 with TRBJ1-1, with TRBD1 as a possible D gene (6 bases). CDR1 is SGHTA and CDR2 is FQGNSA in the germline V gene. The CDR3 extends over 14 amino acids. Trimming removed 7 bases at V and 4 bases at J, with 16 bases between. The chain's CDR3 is CASTPGGRTTEAFF. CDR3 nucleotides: TGTGCCAGCACCCCCGGGGGGCGGACCACTGAAGCTTTCTTT.

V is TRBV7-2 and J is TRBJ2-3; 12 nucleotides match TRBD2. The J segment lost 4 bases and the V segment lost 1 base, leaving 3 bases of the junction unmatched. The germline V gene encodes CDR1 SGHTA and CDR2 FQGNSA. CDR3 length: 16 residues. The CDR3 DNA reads TGTGCCAGCAGCTTAGGACTAGCGGGAGTCGCAGATACGCAGTATTTT. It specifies CASSLGLAGVADTQYF. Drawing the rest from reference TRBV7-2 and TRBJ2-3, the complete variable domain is GAGVSQSPSNKVTEKGKDVELRCDPISGHTALYWYRQSLGQGLEFLIYFQGNSAPDKSGLPSDRFSAERTGGSVSTLTIQRTQQEDSAVYLCASSLGLAGVADTQYFGPGTRLTVL.

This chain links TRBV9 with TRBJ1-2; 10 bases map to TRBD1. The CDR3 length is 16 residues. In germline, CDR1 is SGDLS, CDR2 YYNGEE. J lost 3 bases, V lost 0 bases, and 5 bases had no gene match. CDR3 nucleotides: TGTGCCAGCAGCGTAGCCCCGACAGGGGGCGACTATGGCTACACCTTC. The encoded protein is CASSVAPTGGDYGYTF.

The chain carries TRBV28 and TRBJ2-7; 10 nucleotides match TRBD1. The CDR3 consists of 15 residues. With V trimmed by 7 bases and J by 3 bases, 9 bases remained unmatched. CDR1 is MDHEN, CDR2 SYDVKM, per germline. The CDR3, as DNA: TGTGCCAGCAAAAGGGACAGGGGAATTAACTACGAGCAGTACTTC. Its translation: CASKRDRGINYEQYF.

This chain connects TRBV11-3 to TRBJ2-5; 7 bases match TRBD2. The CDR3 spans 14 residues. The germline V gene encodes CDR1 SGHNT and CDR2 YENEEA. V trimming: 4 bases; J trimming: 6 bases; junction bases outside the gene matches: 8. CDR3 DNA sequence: TGTGCCAGCAGCTCGAGCGGGGAGGCGAAGACCCAGTACTTC. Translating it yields CASSSSGEAKTQYF.

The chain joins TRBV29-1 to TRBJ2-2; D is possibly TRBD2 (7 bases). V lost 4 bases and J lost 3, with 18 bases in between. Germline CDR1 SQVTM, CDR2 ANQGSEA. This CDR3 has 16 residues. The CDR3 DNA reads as TGCAGCGTTGTGGGGGGGGCAGGGACGGACACCGGGGAGCTGTTTTTT. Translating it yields CSVVGGAGTDTGELFF.

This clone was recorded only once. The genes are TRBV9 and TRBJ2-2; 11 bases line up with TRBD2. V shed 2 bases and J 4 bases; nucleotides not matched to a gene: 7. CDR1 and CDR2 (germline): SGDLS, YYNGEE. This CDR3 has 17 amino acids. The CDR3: CASSVSTSGVSTGELFF. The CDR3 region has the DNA TGTGCCAGCAGCGTGTCGACTAGCGGGGTTAGCACCGGGGAGCTGTTTTTT. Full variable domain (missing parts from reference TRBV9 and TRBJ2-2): DSGVTQTPKHLITATGQRVTLRCSPRSGDLSVYWYQQSLDQGLQFLIQYYNGEERAKGNILERFSAQQFPDLHSELNLSSLELGDSALYFCASSVSTSGVSTGELFFGEGSRLTVL.

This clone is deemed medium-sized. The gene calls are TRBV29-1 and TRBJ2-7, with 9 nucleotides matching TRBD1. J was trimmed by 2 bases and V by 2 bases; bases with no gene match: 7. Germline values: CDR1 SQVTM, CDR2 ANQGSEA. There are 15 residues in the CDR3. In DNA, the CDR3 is TGCAGCGTTGAAAAGTCGGGACAGGGCACCTACGAGCAGTACTTC. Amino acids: CSVEKSGQGTYEQYF.

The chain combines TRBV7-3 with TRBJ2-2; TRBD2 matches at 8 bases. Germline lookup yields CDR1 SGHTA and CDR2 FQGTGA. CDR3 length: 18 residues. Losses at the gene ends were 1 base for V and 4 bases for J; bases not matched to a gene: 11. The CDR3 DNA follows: TGTGCCAGCAGCTTAAAGTTTGCGGGGGGCCTATCCACCGGGGAGCTGTTTTTT. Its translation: CASSLKFAGGLSTGELFF.

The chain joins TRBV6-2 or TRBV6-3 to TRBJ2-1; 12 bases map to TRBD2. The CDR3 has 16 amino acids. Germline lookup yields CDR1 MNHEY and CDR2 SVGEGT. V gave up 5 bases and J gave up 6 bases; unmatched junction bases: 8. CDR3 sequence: CASSNPSTSGSNEQFF. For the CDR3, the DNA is TGTGCCAGCAGTAATCCTTCGACTAGCGGGAGCAATGAGCAGTTCTTC.

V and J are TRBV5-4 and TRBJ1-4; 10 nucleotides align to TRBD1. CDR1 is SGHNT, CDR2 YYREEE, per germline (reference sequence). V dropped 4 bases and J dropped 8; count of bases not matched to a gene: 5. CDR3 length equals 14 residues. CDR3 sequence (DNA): TGTGCCAGCAGCGTGGGACAGGGGAAAGAAAAACTGTTTTTT. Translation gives CASSVGQGKEKLFF.

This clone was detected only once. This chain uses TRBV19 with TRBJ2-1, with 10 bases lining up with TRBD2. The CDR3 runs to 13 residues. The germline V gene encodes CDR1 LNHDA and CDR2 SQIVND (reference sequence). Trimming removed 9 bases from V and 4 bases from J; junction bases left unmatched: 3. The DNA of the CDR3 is TGTGCCAGCAAACTAGCGGGGTACAATGAGCAGTTCTTC. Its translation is CASKLAGYNEQFF.

DNA for the CDR3: TGTGCCATCAGAGGACAGGGCGCGGCGGACAGCTCCTACAATGAGCAGTTCTTC. Translating gives CAIRGQGAADSSYNEQFF. The chain carries TRBV10-3 and TRBJ2-1; 8 bases are shared with TRBD1. This CDR3 has 18 amino acids. Germline V CDR1 and CDR2: ENHRY, SYGVKD. V shed 6 bases, J shed 0 bases, and the junction held 13 bases outside the gene matches.

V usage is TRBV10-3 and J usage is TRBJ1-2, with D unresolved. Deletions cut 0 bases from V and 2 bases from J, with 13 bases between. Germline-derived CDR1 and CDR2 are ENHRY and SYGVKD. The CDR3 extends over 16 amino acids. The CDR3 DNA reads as TGTGCCATCAGTGAGTCGGGCAGGCGAGAAAACTATGGCTACACCTTC. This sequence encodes CAISESGRRENYGYTF.

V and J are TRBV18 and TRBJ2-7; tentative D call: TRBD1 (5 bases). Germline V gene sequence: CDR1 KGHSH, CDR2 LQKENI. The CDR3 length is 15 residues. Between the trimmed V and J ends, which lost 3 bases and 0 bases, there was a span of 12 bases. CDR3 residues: CASSPSPDSSYEQYF. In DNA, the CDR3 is TGTGCCAGCTCACCGTCCCCCGACAGCTCCTACGAGCAGTACTTC.

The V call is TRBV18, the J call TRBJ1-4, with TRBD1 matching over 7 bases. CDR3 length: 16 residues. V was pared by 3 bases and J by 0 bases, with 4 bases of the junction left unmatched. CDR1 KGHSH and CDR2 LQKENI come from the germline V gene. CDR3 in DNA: TGTGCCAGCTCACCGGACAGGTCCTCAACTAATGAAAAACTGTTTTTT. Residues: CASSPDRSSTNEKLFF.

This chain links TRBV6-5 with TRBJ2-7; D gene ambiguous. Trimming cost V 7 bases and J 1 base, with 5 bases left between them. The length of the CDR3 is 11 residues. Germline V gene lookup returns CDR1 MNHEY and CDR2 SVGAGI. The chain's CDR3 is CASNLSYEQYF. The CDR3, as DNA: TGTGCCAGCAATCTTTCCTACGAGCAGTACTTC.